A selection of T cell receptor beta chains follows, all from one sample in a study of blood T cells in healthy people across ages. One entry per CDR3 protein, called by TCRdb with MiXCR from the 5' RACE reads. The sample holds about 1.1 million distinct CDR3 sequences; around two fifths are singletons and the top ten take roughly 14%. The sample consisted of blood. The receptor set was obtained from a man younger than 30 in good health. The CDR3 runs from the conserved cysteine through the conserved F or W. Fields, in order: D gene, clone size, V gene, J gene, CDR3 protein, CDR3 DNA. A D gene is named only where the DNA matches it firmly. The listing skips clone size in some rows; elsewhere it reads once, few, many or a size class.

d_gene: TRBD2; abundance: NA; v_gene: TRBV20-1; j_gene: TRBJ2-1; CDR3aa: CSAETSGGNEQFF; CDR3nt: TGCAGTGCCGAGACTAGCGGGGGCAATGAGCAGTTCTTC
d_gene: NA; abundance: NA; v_gene: TRBV12-3/TRBV12-4; j_gene: TRBJ2-7; CDR3aa: CASSPEAPNSYEQYF; CDR3nt: TGTGCCAGCAGTCCGGAGGCACCAAACAGCTACGAGCAGTACTTC
d_gene: NA; abundance: few; v_gene: TRBV7-9; j_gene: TRBJ2-3; CDR3aa: CASSLSSGPTSDTQYF; CDR3nt: TGTGCCAGCAGCTTAAGTTCAGGGCCGACTTCAGATACGCAGTATTTT
d_gene: NA; abundance: few; v_gene: TRBV7-2; j_gene: TRBJ2-1; CDR3aa: CASSRPDNEQFF; CDR3nt: TGTGCCAGCAGTAGGCCCGACAATGAGCAGTTCTTC
d_gene: NA; abundance: NA; v_gene: TRBV3-1; j_gene: TRBJ1-2; CDR3aa: CASSPGSGLVDGYTF; CDR3nt: TGTGCCAGCAGCCCAGGCTCGGGCTTGGTGGATGGCTACACCTTC
d_gene: TRBD1; abundance: NA; v_gene: TRBV20-1; j_gene: TRBJ1-3; CDR3aa: CSARDPTGGRNTIYF; CDR3nt: TGCAGTGCTAGAGACCCAACAGGGGGAAGAAACACCATATATTTT
d_gene: NA; abundance: few; v_gene: TRBV7-2; j_gene: TRBJ2-3; CDR3aa: CASRTGRGPDTQYF; CDR3nt: TGTGCCAGCAGGACAGGGCGGGGACCAGATACGCAGTATTTT
d_gene: NA; abundance: few; v_gene: TRBV7-2; j_gene: TRBJ1-4; CDR3aa: CASSLVPTHSNEKLFF; CDR3nt: TGTGCCAGCAGCTTAGTTCCCACACACTCTAATGAAAAACTGTTTTTT
d_gene: NA; abundance: NA; v_gene: TRBV27; j_gene: TRBJ1-1; CDR3aa: CASSSETGRLNTEAFF; CDR3nt: TGTGCCAGCAGTTCCGAAACGGGGCGGTTGAACACTGAAGCTTTCTTT
d_gene: TRBD1; abundance: few; v_gene: TRBV6-1; j_gene: TRBJ2-4; CDR3aa: CASSLRQGAAKNIQYF; CDR3nt: TGTGCCAGCAGTCTAAGACAGGGGGCAGCCAAAAACATTCAGTACTTC
d_gene: TRBD2; abundance: NA; v_gene: TRBV6-1; j_gene: TRBJ2-1; CDR3aa: CASITSGGHEQFF; CDR3nt: TGTGCCAGCATAACTAGCGGGGGGCATGAGCAGTTCTTC
d_gene: TRBD1; abundance: few; v_gene: TRBV5-1; j_gene: TRBJ1-2; CDR3aa: CASSTSGQGPGYTF; CDR3nt: TGCGCCAGCAGCACGTCCGGACAGGGTCCCGGCTACACCTTC
d_gene: NA; abundance: few; v_gene: TRBV14; j_gene: TRBJ2-3; CDR3aa: CASSRRGATSTDTQYF; CDR3nt: TGTGCCAGCAGCCGCCGGGGGGCGACGTCCACAGATACGCAGTATTTT
d_gene: NA; abundance: few; v_gene: TRBV10-3; j_gene: TRBJ1-2; CDR3aa: CATLTGSNYGYTF; CDR3nt: TGTGCCACCTTGACAGGAAGTAACTATGGCTACACCTTC
d_gene: TRBD1; abundance: NA; v_gene: TRBV2; j_gene: TRBJ1-4; CDR3aa: CATGGVTNEKLFF; CDR3nt: TGTGCCACAGGGGGGGTGACTAATGAAAAACTGTTTTTT
d_gene: TRBD2; abundance: NA; v_gene: TRBV7-6; j_gene: TRBJ2-3; CDR3aa: CASSLGPTSGGSDTQYF; CDR3nt: TGTGCCAGCAGCTTAGGCCCTACTAGCGGGGGGTCAGATACGCAGTATTTT
d_gene: NA; abundance: many; v_gene: TRBV20-1; j_gene: TRBJ2-1; CDR3aa: CSARGMGEYNEQFF; CDR3nt: TGCAGTGCTAGGGGGATGGGGGAGTACAATGAGCAGTTCTTC
d_gene: NA; abundance: NA; v_gene: TRBV5-1; j_gene: TRBJ2-2; CDR3aa: CASSSWTETGELFF; CDR3nt: TGCGCCAGCAGCTCATGGACAGAGACCGGGGAGCTGTTTTTT
d_gene: NA; abundance: NA; v_gene: TRBV7-8; j_gene: TRBJ2-3; CDR3aa: CASSDSSWADTQYF; CDR3nt: TGTGCCAGCAGCGACTCGAGCTGGGCAGATACGCAGTATTTT
d_gene: NA; abundance: NA; v_gene: TRBV20-1; j_gene: TRBJ1-1; CDR3aa: CSASSGGTEAFF; CDR3nt: TGCAGTGCTAGTTCTGGGGGGACTGAAGCTTTCTTT
d_gene: TRBD2; abundance: once; v_gene: TRBV20-1; j_gene: TRBJ2-1; CDR3aa: CSATGRAGTNEQFF; CDR3nt: TGCAGTGCTACAGGACGAGCGGGGACCAATGAGCAGTTCTTC
d_gene: TRBD1; abundance: NA; v_gene: TRBV20-1; j_gene: TRBJ2-3; CDR3aa: CSASTLGQPGDTQYF; CDR3nt: TGCAGTGCCTCTACGCTGGGACAGCCGGGAGATACGCAGTATTTT
d_gene: NA; abundance: few; v_gene: TRBV5-6; j_gene: TRBJ1-2; CDR3aa: CASSVFGDSYGYTF; CDR3nt: TGTGCCAGCAGCGTATTCGGGGACTCCTATGGCTACACCTTC
d_gene: TRBD1; abundance: NA; v_gene: TRBV5-1; j_gene: TRBJ2-1; CDR3aa: CASSLAGTASLYNEQFF; CDR3nt: TGCGCCAGCAGCTTGGCCGGGACAGCCTCCCTATACAATGAGCAGTTCTTC
d_gene: NA; abundance: once; v_gene: TRBV29-1; j_gene: TRBJ1-1; CDR3aa: CSPLGPNTEAFF; CDR3nt: TGCAGCCCCCTCGGACCGAACACTGAAGCTTTCTTT
d_gene: TRBD2; abundance: NA; v_gene: TRBV20-1; j_gene: TRBJ2-3; CDR3aa: CSARGGLAGSTRDTQYF; CDR3nt: TGCAGTGCTAGAGGCGGACTAGCGGGGAGCACTAGGGATACGCAGTATTTT
d_gene: NA; abundance: few; v_gene: TRBV3-1; j_gene: TRBJ1-1; CDR3aa: CASSQDSRAGNMNTEAFF; CDR3nt: TGTGCCAGCAGCCAAGACTCACGGGCAGGGAACATGAACACTGAAGCTTTCTTT
d_gene: NA; abundance: NA; v_gene: TRBV2; j_gene: TRBJ2-3; CDR3aa: CASGGPRGLGTDTQYF; CDR3nt: TGTGCCAGCGGAGGCCCCCGAGGCCTAGGCACAGATACGCAGTATTTT
d_gene: TRBD1; abundance: NA; v_gene: TRBV5-1; j_gene: TRBJ1-1; CDR3aa: CASSPLNPTGGDANTEAFF; CDR3nt: TGCGCCAGCAGCCCATTAAATCCGACAGGGGGTGACGCGAACACTGAAGCTTTCTTT
d_gene: TRBD1; abundance: NA; v_gene: TRBV20-1; j_gene: TRBJ2-7; CDR3aa: CSARNGGQGYEQYF; CDR3nt: TGCAGTGCTAGAAACGGGGGACAGGGCTACGAGCAGTACTTC
d_gene: NA; abundance: NA; v_gene: TRBV14; j_gene: TRBJ2-5; CDR3aa: CASSQGPWETQYF; CDR3nt: TGTGCCAGCAGCCAAGGTCCCTGGGAGACCCAGTACTTC
d_gene: NA; abundance: few; v_gene: TRBV9; j_gene: TRBJ1-2; CDR3aa: CASSVGGPNGYTF; CDR3nt: TGTGCCAGCAGCGTAGGGGGACCAAATGGCTACACCTTC
d_gene: NA; abundance: NA; v_gene: TRBV7-2; j_gene: TRBJ2-7; CDR3aa: CASSLLTARIHEQYF; CDR3nt: TGTGCCAGCAGCTTATTGACGGCAAGGATCCACGAGCAGTACTTC
d_gene: TRBD1; abundance: many; v_gene: TRBV20-1; j_gene: TRBJ1-2; CDR3aa: CSARRDRENGYTF; CDR3nt: TGCAGTGCTAGAAGGGACAGGGAAAATGGCTACACCTTC
d_gene: NA; abundance: few; v_gene: TRBV20-1; j_gene: TRBJ1-4; CDR3aa: CSARDDSGEKLFF; CDR3nt: TGCAGTGCTAGAGATGACAGTGGTGAAAAACTGTTTTTT
d_gene: TRBD1; abundance: few; v_gene: TRBV6-1; j_gene: TRBJ2-6; CDR3aa: CASTLHHTGVGANVLTF; CDR3nt: TGTGCCAGCACACTTCACCACACAGGGGTCGGGGCCAACGTCCTGACTTTC
d_gene: TRBD1; abundance: NA; v_gene: TRBV12-5; j_gene: TRBJ2-7; CDR3aa: CASGLGDRNNEQYF; CDR3nt: TGTGCTAGTGGTTTGGGGGACAGGAACAATGAGCAGTACTTC
d_gene: NA; abundance: NA; v_gene: TRBV6-1; j_gene: TRBJ2-1; CDR3aa: CASSLAAFQETQFF; CDR3nt: TGTGCCAGCAGTTTGGCAGCGTTCCAAGAGACCCAGTTCTTC
d_gene: NA; abundance: NA; v_gene: TRBV5-1; j_gene: TRBJ1-1; CDR3aa: CASSSDGWDTEAFF; CDR3nt: TGCGCCAGCAGCTCGGACGGATGGGACACTGAAGCTTTCTTT
d_gene: NA; abundance: many; v_gene: TRBV29-1; j_gene: TRBJ2-1; CDR3aa: CSVDKGRNEQFF; CDR3nt: TGCAGCGTTGATAAAGGGAGGAATGAGCAGTTCTTC
d_gene: NA; abundance: NA; v_gene: TRBV20-1; j_gene: TRBJ2-3; CDR3aa: CSAERKDTQYF; CDR3nt: TGCAGTGCAGAAAGAAAAGATACGCAGTATTTT
d_gene: TRBD1; abundance: once; v_gene: TRBV6-2/TRBV6-3; j_gene: TRBJ2-1; CDR3aa: CASSYAGGTTSRFF; CDR3nt: TGTGCCAGCAGTTACGCAGGGGGAACGACGTCTCGGTTCTTC
d_gene: NA; abundance: few; v_gene: TRBV29-1; j_gene: TRBJ1-5; CDR3aa: CSVELGVGQPQHF; CDR3nt: TGCAGCGTTGAGCTGGGAGTCGGTCAGCCCCAGCATTTT